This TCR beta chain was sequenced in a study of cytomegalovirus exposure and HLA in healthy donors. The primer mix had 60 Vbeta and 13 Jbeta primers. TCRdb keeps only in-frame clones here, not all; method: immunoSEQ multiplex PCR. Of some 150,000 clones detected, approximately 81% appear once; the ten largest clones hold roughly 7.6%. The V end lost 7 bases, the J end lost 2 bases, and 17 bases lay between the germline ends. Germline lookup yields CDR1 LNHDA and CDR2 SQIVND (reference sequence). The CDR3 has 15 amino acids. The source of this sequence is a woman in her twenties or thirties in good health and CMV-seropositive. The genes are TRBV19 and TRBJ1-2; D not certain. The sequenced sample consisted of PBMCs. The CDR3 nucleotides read TGTGCCAGTACCTCCAACCCGACACTGAACTATGGCTACACCTTC. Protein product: CASTSNPTLNYGYTF.